This T cell receptor (beta chain) was retrieved from a study of blood T cell repertoires in COVID-19. Trimming cost V 2 bases and J 0 bases, with 7 bases left between them. This CDR3 comprises 14 residues. Germline CDR1 and CDR2: LNHDA and SQIVND (reference sequence). This clone has just a few counts. The sample carries other DNA sequences with the same CDR3. Original processing notes: Reference gene primer amplification in the assay estimated nucleated cell counts. Generated by immunoSEQ multiplex PCR, the TCRdb table keeps only in-frame clones and is missing some. That table furnishes V, J and clone size, whereas the DNA furnished D and trimming. The sample records under 200,000 clones, approximately 91% being singletons.

Sequencing was carried out using peripheral blood. The genes are TRBV19 and TRBJ1-1, with a possible D match to TRBD1 (6 bases). The sequence came from a man aged 18 to 29 with acute or convalescent COVID-19. The CDR3 sequence is CASSIQGMNTEAFF. For the CDR3, the DNA is TGTGCCAGTAGTATACAGGGGATGAACACTGAAGCTTTCTTT.